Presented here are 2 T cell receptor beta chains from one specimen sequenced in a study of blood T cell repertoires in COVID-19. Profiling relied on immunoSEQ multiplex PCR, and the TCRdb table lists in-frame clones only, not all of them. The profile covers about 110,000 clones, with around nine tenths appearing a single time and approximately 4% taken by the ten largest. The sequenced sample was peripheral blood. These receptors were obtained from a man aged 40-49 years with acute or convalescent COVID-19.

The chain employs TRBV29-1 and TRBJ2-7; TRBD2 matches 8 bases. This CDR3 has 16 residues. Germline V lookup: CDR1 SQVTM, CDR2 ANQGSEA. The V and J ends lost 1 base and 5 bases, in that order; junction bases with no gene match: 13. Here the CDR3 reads CSVEGGAGARQDEQYF. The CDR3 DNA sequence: TGCAGCGTTGAAGGAGGAGCGGGGGCGAGACAGGACGAGCAGTACTTC.

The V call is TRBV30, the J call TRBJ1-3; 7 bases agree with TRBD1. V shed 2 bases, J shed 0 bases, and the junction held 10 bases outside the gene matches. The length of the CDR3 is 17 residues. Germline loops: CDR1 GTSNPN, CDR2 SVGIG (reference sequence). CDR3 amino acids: CAWSIPGTVFSGNTIYF. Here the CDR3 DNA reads TGTGCCTGGAGTATCCCCGGGACAGTCTTCTCTGGAAACACCATATATTTT.